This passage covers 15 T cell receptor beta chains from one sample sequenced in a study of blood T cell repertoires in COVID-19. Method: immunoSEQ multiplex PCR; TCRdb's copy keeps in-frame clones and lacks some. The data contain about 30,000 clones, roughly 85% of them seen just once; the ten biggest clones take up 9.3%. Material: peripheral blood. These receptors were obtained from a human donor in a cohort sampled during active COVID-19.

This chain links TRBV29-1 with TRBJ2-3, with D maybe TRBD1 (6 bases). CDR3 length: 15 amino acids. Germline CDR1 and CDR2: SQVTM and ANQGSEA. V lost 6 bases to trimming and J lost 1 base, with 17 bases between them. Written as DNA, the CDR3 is TGCAGCGTCACAAATGCAGGGGACCGCACAGATACGCAGTATTTT. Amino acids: CSVTNAGDRTDTQYF.

The CDR3 bases are TGTGCCAGTAGGCTCCGGTCTGGAAACACCATATATTTT. The encoded protein is CASRLRSGNTIYF. V gene TRBV19 combines with J gene TRBJ1-3; no definite D call. The V end lost 6 bases, the J end lost 1 base, and 7 bases lay between the germline ends. Germline loops: CDR1 LNHDA, CDR2 SQIVND (reference sequence). CDR3 size: 13 residues.

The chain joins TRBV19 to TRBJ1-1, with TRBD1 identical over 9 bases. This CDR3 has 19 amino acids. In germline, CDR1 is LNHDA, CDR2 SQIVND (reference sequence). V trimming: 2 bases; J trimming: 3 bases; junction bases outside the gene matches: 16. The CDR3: CASSIWRVPGQGRDTEAFF. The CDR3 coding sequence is TGTGCCAGTAGTATATGGAGAGTCCCGGGACAGGGTAGGGACACTGAAGCTTTCTTT.

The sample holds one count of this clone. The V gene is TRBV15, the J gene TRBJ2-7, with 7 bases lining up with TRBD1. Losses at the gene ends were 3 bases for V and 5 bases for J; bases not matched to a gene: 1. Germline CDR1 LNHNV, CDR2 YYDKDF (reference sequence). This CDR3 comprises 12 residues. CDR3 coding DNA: TGTGCCACCAGCAGCACAGGGGACGAGCAGTACTTC. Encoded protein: CATSSTGDEQYF.

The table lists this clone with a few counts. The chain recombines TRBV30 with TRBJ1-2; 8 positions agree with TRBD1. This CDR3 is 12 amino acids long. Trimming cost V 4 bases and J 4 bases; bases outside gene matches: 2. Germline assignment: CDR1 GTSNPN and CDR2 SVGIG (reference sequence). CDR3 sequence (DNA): TGTGCCTGGAACGGACAGGGCTATGGCTACACCTTC. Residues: CAWNGQGYGYTF.

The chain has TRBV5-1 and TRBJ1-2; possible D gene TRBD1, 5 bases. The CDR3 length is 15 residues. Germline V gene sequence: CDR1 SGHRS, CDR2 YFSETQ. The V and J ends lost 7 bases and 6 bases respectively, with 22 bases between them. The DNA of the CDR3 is TGCGCCAGCGCTACGACAGAAGAAGGCGGACATGGCTACACCTTC. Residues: CASATTEEGGHGYTF. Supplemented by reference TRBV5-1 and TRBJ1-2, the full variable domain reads KAGVTQTPRYLIKTRGQQVTLSCSPISGHRSVSWYQQTPGQGLQFLFEYFSETQRNKGNFPGRFSGRQFSNSRSEMNVSTLELGDSALYLCASATTEEGGHGYTFGSGTRLTVV.

CDR3 loop: CASSQAGLAGENEQFF. The CDR3 coding sequence is TGTGCCAGCAGCCAAGCCGGACTAGCGGGGGAGAATGAGCAGTTCTTC. The chain couples TRBV4-2 to TRBJ2-1; 13 nucleotides align to TRBD2. The V and J ends lost 1 base and 7 bases, in that order; junction bases with no gene match: 4. This CDR3 comprises 16 residues. Germline CDR1 and CDR2: LGHNA and YNFKEQ.

The CDR3 region has the DNA TGTGCCAGCAGTTTCGCCGGGACAGGGAACACTGAAGCTTTCTTT. Amino acids: CASSFAGTGNTEAFF. This chain joins TRBV6-5 and TRBJ1-1, with 8 bases lining up with TRBD1. The CDR3 has 15 residues. V shed 4 bases, J shed 1 base, and the junction held 5 bases outside the gene matches. The V gene's germline CDR1 is MNHEY and CDR2 SVGAGI.

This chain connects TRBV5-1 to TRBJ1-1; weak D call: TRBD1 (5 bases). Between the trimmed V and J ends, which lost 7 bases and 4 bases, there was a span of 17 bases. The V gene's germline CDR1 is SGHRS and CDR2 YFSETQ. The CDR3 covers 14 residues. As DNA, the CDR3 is TGCGCCAGCTCCTCGACAGTGGGTGTCACTGAAGCTTTCTTT. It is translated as CASSSTVGVTEAFF.

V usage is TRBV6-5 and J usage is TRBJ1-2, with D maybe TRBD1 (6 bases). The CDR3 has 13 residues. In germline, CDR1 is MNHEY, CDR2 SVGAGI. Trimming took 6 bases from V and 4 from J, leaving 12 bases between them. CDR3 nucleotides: TGTGCCAGCAGGAAAGGACAGTTCTATGGCTACACCTTC. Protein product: CASRKGQFYGYTF.

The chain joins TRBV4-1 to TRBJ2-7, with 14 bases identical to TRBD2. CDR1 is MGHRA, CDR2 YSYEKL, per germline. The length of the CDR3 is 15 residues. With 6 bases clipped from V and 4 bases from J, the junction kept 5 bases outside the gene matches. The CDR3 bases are TGCGCCAGCAGTTCCGGGACTAGCGGGGGATACGAGCAGTACTTC. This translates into CASSSGTSGGYEQYF.

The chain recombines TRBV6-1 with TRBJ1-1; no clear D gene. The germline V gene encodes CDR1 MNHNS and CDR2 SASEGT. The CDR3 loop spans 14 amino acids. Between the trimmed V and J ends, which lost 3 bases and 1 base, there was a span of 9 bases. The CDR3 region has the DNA TGTGCCAGCAGTGACATTTACAGGAACACTGAAGCTTTCTTT. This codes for CASSDIYRNTEAFF.

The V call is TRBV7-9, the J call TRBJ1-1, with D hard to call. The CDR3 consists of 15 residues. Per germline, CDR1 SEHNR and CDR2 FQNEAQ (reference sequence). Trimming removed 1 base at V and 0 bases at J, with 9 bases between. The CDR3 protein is CASSLGQFMNTEAFF. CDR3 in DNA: TGTGCCAGCAGCTTAGGCCAGTTTATGAACACTGAAGCTTTCTTT.

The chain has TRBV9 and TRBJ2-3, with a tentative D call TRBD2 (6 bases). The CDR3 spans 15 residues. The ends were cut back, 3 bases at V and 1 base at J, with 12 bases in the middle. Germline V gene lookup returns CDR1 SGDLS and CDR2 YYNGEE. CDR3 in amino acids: CASSELAERTDTQYF. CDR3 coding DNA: TGTGCCAGCAGCGAGTTAGCGGAGCGCACAGATACGCAGTATTTT.

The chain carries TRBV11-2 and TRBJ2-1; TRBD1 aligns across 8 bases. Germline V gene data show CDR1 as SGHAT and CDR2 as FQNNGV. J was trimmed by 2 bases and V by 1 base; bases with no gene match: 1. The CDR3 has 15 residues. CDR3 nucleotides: TGTGCCAGCAGCTTAGGGACAGGGCCCTACAATGAGCAGTTCTTC. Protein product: CASSLGTGPYNEQFF.